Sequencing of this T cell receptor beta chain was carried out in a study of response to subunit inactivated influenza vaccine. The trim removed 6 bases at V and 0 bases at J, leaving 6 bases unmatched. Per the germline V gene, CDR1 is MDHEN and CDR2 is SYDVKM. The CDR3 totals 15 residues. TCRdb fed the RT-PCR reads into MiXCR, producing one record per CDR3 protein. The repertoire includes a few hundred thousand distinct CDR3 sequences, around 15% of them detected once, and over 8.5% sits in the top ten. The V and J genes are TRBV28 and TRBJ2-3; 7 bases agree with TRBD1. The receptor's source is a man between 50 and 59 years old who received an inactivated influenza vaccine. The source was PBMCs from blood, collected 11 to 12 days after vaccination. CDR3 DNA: TGTGCCAGCAGCCTACCGGACAGGAGCACAGATACGCAGTATTTT. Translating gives CASSLPDRSTDTQYF.